This is a list of T cell receptor beta chains from one sample in a study of T cell responses to AZD1222 COVID-19 vaccine. Here immunoSEQ multiplex PCR was the method, and the copy in TCRdb shows in-frame clones only, minus some. There are more than 95,000 clones in the sample; 85% to 90% occur only once, and 3.5% to 4% lies in the top ten. The sequenced sample was peripheral blood, obtained 28 days after the second AZD1222 dose. Receptors originate from an adult who received the AZD1222 COVID-19 vaccine. CDR3s include the opening cysteine and the closing phenylalanine or tryptophan. D genes are given only for firm matches. Some rows mark clone size as missing; the rest say once, few, many or name a class of expanded clone.

CDR3 protein	CDR3 DNA	V gene	J gene	D gene	clone size
CSVFLTGNYGYTF	TGCAGCGTTTTCTTGACAGGGAACTATGGCTACACCTTC	TRBV29-1	TRBJ1-2	TRBD1	-
CASSSDSEQYF	TGTGCCAGCAGCTCTGATTCTGAGCAGTACTTC	TRBV5-4	TRBJ2-7	-	-
CASTFRGRTDTQYF	TGTGCCAGCACGTTCCGGGGGCGCACAGATACGCAGTATTTT	TRBV27	TRBJ2-3	-	-
CASSPTMADTQYF	TGTGCCAGCAGCCCTACGATGGCAGATACGCAGTATTTT	TRBV25-1	TRBJ2-3	-	once
CASSSQGGPYEQYF	TGTGCCAGCAGCTCCCAGGGGGGGCCTTACGAGCAGTACTTC	TRBV6-2/TRBV6-3	TRBJ2-7	-	-
CASSRDSKDEQFF	TGTGCTAGCAGCCGGGACTCTAAAGATGAGCAGTTCTTC	TRBV7-7	TRBJ2-1	-	-
CASSLVSSGETTDTQYF	TGTGCCAGCAGCTTAGTTTCTAGCGGGGAGACCACAGATACGCAGTATTTT	TRBV11-2	TRBJ2-3	TRBD2	-
CASSQRAGTDTQYF	TGCGCCAGCAGCCAAAGAGCAGGTACAGATACGCAGTATTTT	TRBV4-1	TRBJ2-3	-	-
CASSVGRLAISTDTQYF	TGTGCCAGCAGCGTAGGAAGGCTAGCGATAAGCACAGATACGCAGTATTTT	TRBV9	TRBJ2-3	-	-
CASSQVLKETQYF	TGTGCCAGCAGCCAAGTACTTAAAGAGACCCAGTACTTC	TRBV4-2	TRBJ2-5	-	few
CASSLIGATNEKLFF	TGTGCCAGCAGCCTTATAGGAGCAACTAATGAAAAACTGTTTTTT	TRBV7-9	TRBJ1-4	-	-
CASRLRTDTQYF	TGTGCCAGCAGATTGCGCACAGATACGCAGTATTTT	TRBV7-2	TRBJ2-3	-	-
CASSQGGGYTF	TGTGCCAGCAGTCAGGGGGGTGGCTACACCTTC	TRBV6-5	TRBJ1-2	TRBD1	-
CASSSGSYEQYF	TGTGCCAGCAGTTCCGGGTCCTACGAGCAGTACTTC	TRBV6-5	TRBJ2-7	-	-
CASSRPLYEQYF	TGTGCCAGCAGCCGACCCCTCTACGAGCAGTACTTC	TRBV7-2	TRBJ2-7	-	-
CASSNSYRLSTDTQYF	TGTGCCAGCAGCAACAGCTACAGGTTGAGCACAGATACGCAGTATTTT	TRBV3-1/TRBV3-2	TRBJ2-3	-	-
CSASMERLATNEKLFF	TGCAGTGCTAGTATGGAACGCCTCGCAACTAATGAAAAACTGTTTTTT	TRBV20-1	TRBJ1-4	-	-
CATSWDRGDNEQFF	TGTGCCACCAGTTGGGACAGGGGGGACAATGAGCAGTTCTTC	TRBV24-1	TRBJ2-1	TRBD1	-
CASSFDNNEQFF	TGCGCCAGCAGCTTCGACAACAATGAGCAGTTCTTC	TRBV5-1	TRBJ2-1	-	once
CASSIPRGGYSYGYTF	TGTGCCAGCAGCATCCCGAGGGGGGGTTATAGCTATGGCTACACCTTC	TRBV21-1	TRBJ1-2	-	-
CASSPRVIIFGAGNSGANVLTF	TGTGCCAGCTCACCACGCGTGATTATTTTTGGAGCGGGGAACTCTGGGGCCAACGTCCTGACTTTC	TRBV18	TRBJ2-6	TRBD2	-
CASSLGSGGGKSSYNEQFF	TGTGCCAGCAGCCTCGGGAGCGGCGGGGGAAAGAGCTCCTACAATGAGCAGTTCTTC	TRBV11-3	TRBJ2-1	TRBD2	-
CASSSGSTDTQYF	TGCGCCAGCAGCAGCGGCAGCACAGATACGCAGTATTTT	TRBV5-1	TRBJ2-3	-	-
CASSLGGTSVNEQFF	TGTGCCAGCAGCTTAGGGGGGACTAGCGTCAATGAGCAGTTCTTC	TRBV7-8	TRBJ2-1	TRBD2	-
CASSLEGLAEKLFF	TGTGCCAGCAGCTTAGAGGGTCTTGCCGAAAAACTGTTTTTT	TRBV7-2	TRBJ1-4	-	-
CASSSPSALGCGYTF	TGTGCCAGCAGCTCCCCCTCAGCCCTGGGGTGTGGCTACACCTTC	TRBV3-1/TRBV3-2	TRBJ1-2	-	-
CASSVVGSANEKLFF	TGTGCCAGCAGCGTCGTCGGGTCTGCTAATGAAAAACTGTTTTTT	TRBV5-5	TRBJ1-4	-	-
CASSLVPGRGRDIQYF	TGTGCCAGCAGCTTAGTACCCGGCAGGGGGAGGGACATTCAGTACTTC	TRBV7-8	TRBJ2-4	-	once
CASSGSRGNTIYF	TGTGCCAGCAGTGGAAGTCGGGGAAACACCATATATTTT	TRBV2	TRBJ1-3	-	-
CASLQGPSEAFF	TGTGCCAGTCTACAGGGCCCGTCTGAAGCTTTCTTT	TRBV19	TRBJ1-1	-	-
CASGLGQQNSPLHF	TGTGCTAGTGGTTTAGGACAGCAAAATTCACCCCTCCACTTT	TRBV12-5	TRBJ1-6	-	-
CASSPGVGTDTQYF	TGTGCCAGCAGTCCGGGAGTTGGCACAGATACGCAGTATTTT	TRBV6-4	TRBJ2-3	-	-
CASSPDRVTSHEQYF	TGTGCCAGCAGCCCGGACAGGGTAACGTCTCACGAGCAGTACTTC	TRBV7-3	TRBJ2-7	TRBD1	once
CASTVNYGYTF	TGTGCGTCGACGGTTAACTATGGCTACACCTTC	TRBV2	TRBJ1-2	-	-
CASSGGDGDEQFF	TGTGCCAGCAGTGGCGGGGACGGGGATGAGCAGTTCTTC	TRBV6-4	TRBJ2-1	-	-
CASSIRDRYTEAFF	TGTGCCAGTAGTATCCGGGACAGGTACACTGAAGCTTTCTTT	TRBV19	TRBJ1-1	TRBD1	-
CASRATGTLYEQYF	TGTGCCAGCAGGGCCACCGGGACACTATACGAGCAGTACTTC	TRBV2	TRBJ2-7	-	-
CASSLTGLTEAFF	TGTGCCAGCAGCTTAACGGGACTGACTGAAGCTTTCTTT	TRBV7-2	TRBJ1-1	-	-
CASSDSSRGQTNYGYTF	TGTGCCAGCAGTGACTCGTCCCGCGGACAGACTAACTATGGCTACACCTTC	TRBV6-4	TRBJ1-2	-	-
CASRGQMNTEAFF	TGTGCCAGCAGAGGACAGATGAACACTGAAGCTTTCTTT	TRBV6-4	TRBJ1-1	-	-
CASGLVDAGVFGTEAFF	TGTGCTAGTGGTTTGGTGGACGCAGGGGTTTTCGGCACTGAAGCTTTCTTT	TRBV12-5	TRBJ1-1	-	-
CASSPLAGGKETQYF	TGTGCCAGCTCCCCCCTAGCGGGAGGAAAAGAGACCCAGTACTTC	TRBV18	TRBJ2-5	TRBD2	once
CASSASTGTNSPLHF	TGTGCCAGCAGCGCGTCGACAGGAACTAATTCACCCCTCCACTTT	TRBV9	TRBJ1-6	-	-
CASSFNWDGTEAFF	TGTGCCAGCAGCTTCAACTGGGATGGTACTGAAGCTTTCTTT	TRBV7-2	TRBJ1-1	-	-
CASSLAQGSTGELFF	TGCGCCAGCAGCTTGGCCCAGGGGTCCACCGGGGAGCTGTTTTTT	TRBV5-1	TRBJ2-2	-	few
CASSTGGGPSYNEQFF	TGTGCCAGTAGTACGGGTGGGGGTCCCAGCTACAATGAGCAGTTCTTC	TRBV19	TRBJ2-1	-	-